Below, 29 T cell receptor beta chains from the same sample are listed, as sequenced in a study of T cells in tuberculosis. Sequenced by immunoSEQ multiplex PCR; TCRdb stores in-frame clones only, minus some. The sample records 30,000 to 35,000 clones, 85% to 95% being singletons. The time point denotes: new active TB diagnosis, blood taken before or within 7 days of starting treatment. Here the sequenced sample was PBMCs, taken at tuberculosis diagnosis. Receptor source: an adult with tuberculosis.

The rearrangement links TRBV27 to TRBJ1-2, with D unresolved. V shed 3 bases and J shed 2 bases, with 16 bases lying between them. The CDR3 consists of 16 residues. Germline V lookup: CDR1 MNHEY, CDR2 SMNVEV (reference sequence). CDR3 sequence: CASSFTRGRSNYGYTF. The CDR3 DNA is TGTGCCAGCAGTTTTACCCGAGGCAGATCGAACTATGGCTACACCTTC.

V is TRBV19 and J is TRBJ1-5, with D uncertain. With 5 bases removed from V and 4 bases from J, the gap between germline ends came to 9 bases. This CDR3 is built from 13 residues. The germline V gene encodes CDR1 LNHDA and CDR2 SQIVND (reference sequence). This CDR3 reads CASSRQANQPQHF. The DNA of the CDR3 is TGTGCCAGTAGTCGTCAGGCGAATCAGCCCCAGCATTTT.

The chain recombines TRBV11-2 with TRBJ2-3; TRBD2 matches at 7 bases. Germline V CDR1 and CDR2: SGHAT, FQNNGV. Trimming at V came to 5 bases and at J to 5 bases, leaving 7 bases not matched to a gene. The CDR3 is 14 residues long. The CDR3 DNA is TGTGCCAGCAGCATCGGGACTACCGAAGATACGCAGTATTTT. Its translation is CASSIGTTEDTQYF.

The J gene is TRBJ2-7, the V gene TRBV5-4, with 11 positions matching TRBD1. The CDR3 extends over 14 amino acids. Germline V gene sequence: CDR1 SGHNT, CDR2 YYREEE (reference sequence). Unmatched junction bases numbered 4, after V lost 4 bases and J lost 4 bases. The CDR3 here is CASSAWDRGYEQYF. For the CDR3, the DNA is TGTGCCAGCAGCGCCTGGGACAGGGGGTACGAGCAGTACTTC.

In DNA form, the CDR3 reads TGTGCCAGCAGTTTGACCCCAGGGGGTATCGACAATGAGCAGTTCTTC. This encodes CASSLTPGGIDNEQFF. The chain employs TRBV28 and TRBJ2-1; 7 bases agree with TRBD1. Germline-derived CDR1 and CDR2 are MDHEN and SYDVKM. This CDR3 is 16 amino acids long. J was trimmed by 5 bases and V by 3 bases; bases with no gene match: 10.

This chain joins TRBV6-1 and TRBJ1-2; TRBD1 agrees at 7 bases. Germline lookup yields CDR1 MNHNS and CDR2 SASEGT. V lost 6 bases and J lost 4; bases outside the gene matches: 8. The CDR3 has 14 residues. The CDR3 DNA reads as TGTGCCAGCAGCACAGGGGCGACCTTCTATGGCTACACCTTC. Protein sequence: CASSTGATFYGYTF.

The V call is TRBV4-2, the J call TRBJ2-3; 11 bases fit TRBD2. The CDR3 consists of 21 residues. Trimming cost V 3 bases and J 0 bases; bases outside gene matches: 17. Germline values: CDR1 LGHNA, CDR2 YNFKEQ. CDR3 loop: CASSHPQAPSGGPRSTDTQYF. CDR3 sequence (DNA): TGTGCCAGCAGCCACCCCCAAGCCCCTAGCGGGGGGCCTAGAAGCACAGATACGCAGTATTTT.

On this clone: With a much larger clone just one base away, this may be a read error. This chain connects TRBV6-1 to TRBJ2-3; the match to TRBD2 covers 13 bases. Germline V gives CDR1 MNHNS, CDR2 SASEGT. The CDR3 extends over 15 amino acids. J lost 4 bases, V lost 2 bases, and 0 bases had no gene match. For the CDR3, the DNA is TGTGCCAGCAGTGAAACTAGCGGGGGGGCAGATACGCAGTATTTT. Translation gives CASSETSGGADTQYF.

The sample holds one count of this clone. V is TRBV19 and J is TRBJ2-3; TRBD2 might be the D (5 bases). The CDR3 runs 13 residues. Trimming stripped 5 bases from V and 5 bases from J, with 11 bases between. CDR1 and CDR2 from the germline V gene are LNHDA and SQIVND (reference sequence). This CDR3 is CASSRQDLDTQYF. The CDR3 nucleotides read TGTGCCAGTAGTCGGCAGGACTTAGATACGCAGTATTTT.

The rearrangement uses TRBV7-8 and TRBJ1-3; 9 positions match TRBD1. Trimming took 5 bases from V and 4 from J; bases not matched to a gene: 6. CDR3 length: 15 residues. Germline V gene lookup returns CDR1 SGHVS and CDR2 FQNEAQ. CDR3 in DNA: TGTGCCAGCAGCCGTACAGGGGGCACAGGAAACACCATATATTTT. Translating it yields CASSRTGGTGNTIYF.

The chain's CDR3 is CASSPQGRNSPLHF. Here the CDR3 DNA reads TGTGCCAGCAGCCCGCAGGGCCGTAATTCACCCCTCCACTTT. This chain uses TRBV7-2 with TRBJ1-6; tentative D call: TRBD1 (5 bases). The V and J ends lost 5 bases and 6 bases respectively, with 11 bases between them. There are 14 residues in the CDR3. Germline CDR1 reads SGHTA; CDR2 reads FQGNSA.

The chain links TRBV29-1 to TRBJ1-1, with D possibly matching TRBD1 (6 bases). This CDR3 contains 12 residues. V was pared by 6 bases and J by 11 bases, with 19 bases between. Germline-derived CDR1 and CDR2 are SQVTM and ANQGSEA. The CDR3 loop reads CSVVSDRNGAFF. The CDR3, as DNA: TGCAGCGTCGTCAGTGACAGGAATGGGGCTTTCTTT.

The V call is TRBV28, the J call TRBJ1-1, with 9 bases fitting TRBD1. Trimming removed 6 bases from V and 0 bases from J; junction bases left unmatched: 2. The CDR3 is made up of 14 amino acids. CDR1 is MDHEN, CDR2 SYDVKM, per germline. CDR3 bases: TGTGCCAGCAGCGACAGGGGGATGAACACTGAAGCTTTCTTT. Its protein is CASSDRGMNTEAFF. Using reference TRBV28 and TRBJ1-1 for the parts outside the CDR3, the full variable domain is DVKVTQSSRYLVKRTGEKVFLECVQDMDHENMFWYRQDPGLGLRLIYFSYDVKMKEKGDIPEGYSVSREKKERFSLILESASTNQTSMYLCASSDRGMNTEAFFGQGTRLTVV.

On this clone: One end of the junction varies from germline; a read error may be responsible. The J gene is TRBJ2-7, the V gene TRBV11-2, with D possibly matching TRBD2 (5 bases). There are 15 residues in the CDR3. CDR1 is SGHAT and CDR2 is FQNNGV in the germline V gene. The CDR3 nucleotides are TGTGCCAGCAGCCTAGAAGGGAGTGAGGCCTACGAGCAGTACTTC. Translating gives CASSLEGSEAYEQYF.

V is TRBV5-8 and J is TRBJ2-3; 8 nucleotides match TRBD2. The length of the CDR3 is 19 residues. Germline CDR1 reads SGHTS; CDR2 reads YDEGEE. The ends lost 1 base at V and 5 bases at J; junction bases unmatched: 18. The CDR3 coding sequence is TGTGCCAGCAGCTTGAGCCCCCTCTCGGCGGGGGGCTTTCGAGATACGCAGTATTTT. This gives the protein CASSLSPLSAGGFRDTQYF.

The chain employs TRBV7-2 and TRBJ1-4; no reliable D call. The V gene lost 2 bases and the J gene lost 6 bases, with 7 bases spanning the gap. Germline V gene lookup returns CDR1 SGHTA and CDR2 FQGNSA. The CDR3 length is 13 residues. As DNA, the CDR3 is TGTGCCAGCAGCTTATCCCGGGATGAAAAACTGTTTTTT. Translating it yields CASSLSRDEKLFF. Complete variable domain (other parts from reference TRBV7-2 and TRBJ1-4): GAGVSQSPSNKVTEKGKDVELRCDPISGHTALYWYRQSLGQGLEFLIYFQGNSAPDKSGLPSDRFSAERTGGSVSTLTIQRTQQEDSAVYLCASSLSRDEKLFFGSGTQLSVL.

V and J are TRBV18 and TRBJ2-1; 9 bases map to TRBD1. The trim removed 5 bases at V and 8 bases at J, leaving 10 bases unmatched. There are 15 residues in the CDR3. Germline values: CDR1 KGHSH, CDR2 LQKENI. In DNA, the CDR3 is TGTGCCAGCTCATATCGGACAGGGGATACAGATGAGCAGTTCTTC. It yields the protein CASSYRTGDTDEQFF.

Points on this clone: This specimen includes other DNA sequences encoding the same CDR3. V usage is TRBV30 and J usage is TRBJ1-6, with TRBD1 identical over 10 bases. The CDR3 runs 13 residues. The V and J ends lost 6 bases and 10 bases, in that order; junction bases with no gene match: 6. Per germline, CDR1 GTSNPN and CDR2 SVGIG (reference sequence). The CDR3 region is CACDRGRRSPLHF. The CDR3 coding sequence is TGTGCCTGCGACAGGGGGCGTCGATCACCCCTCCACTTT.

This chain joins TRBV5-1 and TRBJ1-3, with TRBD1 as a possible D gene (5 bases). The V end lost 0 bases, the J end lost 0 bases, and 7 bases lay between the germline ends. CDR3 length equals 15 residues. Germline V gene data show CDR1 as SGHRS and CDR2 as YFSETQ. The CDR3: CASSLDRSSGNTIYF. CDR3 DNA: TGCGCCAGCAGCTTGGACAGGAGCTCTGGAAACACCATATATTTT.

The chain carries TRBV30 and TRBJ2-1; D possibly corresponds to TRBD1 (6 bases). The CDR3 sequence is 12 residues long. Germline-derived CDR1 and CDR2 are GTSNPN and SVGIG (reference sequence). V was clipped by 2 bases and J by 15 bases, with 17 bases between them. The CDR3: CAWSILGDKPFF. CDR3 nucleotides: TGTGCCTGGAGTATCCTGGGGGACAAGCCGTTCTTC.

This chain connects TRBV6-1 to TRBJ2-1; TRBD1 aligns across 10 bases. Trimming cost V 5 bases and J 8 bases; bases outside gene matches: 9. The CDR3 covers 15 residues. Germline loops: CDR1 MNHNS, CDR2 SASEGT. Here the CDR3 reads CASSQGQGIYDEQFF. CDR3 nucleotide sequence: TGTGCCAGCAGTCAGGGACAGGGGATTTACGATGAGCAGTTCTTC.

The rearrangement links TRBV15 to TRBJ1-1, with D tentatively TRBD1 (5 bases). Per germline, CDR1 LNHNV and CDR2 YYDKDF (reference sequence). Trimming cost V 2 bases and J 4 bases, with 11 bases left between them. The CDR3 extends over 14 amino acids. In nucleotides, the CDR3 is TGTGCCACCAGCAGACAGGGTCCGGGCACTGAAGCTTTCTTT. It encodes CATSRQGPGTEAFF.

The chain is built from TRBV9 and TRBJ1-4; 9 nucleotides match TRBD1. The V and J ends lost 3 bases and 4 bases, in that order; junction bases with no gene match: 7. Germline assignment: CDR1 SGDLS and CDR2 YYNGEE. The CDR3 is 16 residues long. The CDR3 DNA is TGTGCCAGCAGCGGAACCGGGACAGGGATTAATGAAAAACTGTTTTTT. Its translation: CASSGTGTGINEKLFF.

The chain is built from TRBV27 and TRBJ2-1, with D unclear. Germline V gene data show CDR1 as MNHEY and CDR2 as SMNVEV (reference sequence). V was cut by 3 bases and J by 10 bases, with 13 bases left in between. The CDR3 sequence is 13 residues long. The CDR3 reads CASSFLSGGEQFF. CDR3 sequence (DNA): TGTGCCAGCAGTTTTCTGTCGGGTGGGGAGCAGTTCTTC.

This sequence joins TRBV6-6 and TRBJ2-3, with TRBD2 identical over 7 bases. The junction had 3 bases not matched to a gene; V was cut back by 7 bases and J by 5 bases. The CDR3 spans 12 residues. Germline assignment: CDR1 MNHNY and CDR2 SVGAGI (reference sequence). In DNA, the CDR3 is TGTGCCAGCACCTCGGGGGGAGATACGCAGTATTTT. This gives the protein CASTSGGDTQYF.

The rearrangement uses TRBV15 and TRBJ2-1; 10 positions agree with TRBD2. CDR3 length equals 15 residues. CDR1 LNHNV and CDR2 YYDKDF come from the germline V gene (reference sequence). V lost 5 bases and J lost 4; bases outside the gene matches: 5. The CDR3 DNA follows: TGTGCCACCAGCGTGGGACTAGCGCTTTACAATGAGCAGTTCTTC. Amino acids: CATSVGLALYNEQFF.

This chain connects TRBV4-2 to TRBJ1-2; maybe TRBD1 (6 bases). With 3 bases removed from V and 6 bases from J, the gap between germline ends came to 23 bases. Per germline, CDR1 LGHNA and CDR2 YNFKEQ. This CDR3 spans 17 amino acids. CDR3 nucleotides: TGTGCCAGCAGCCACACCTCTTCTACAGGGTATACGGATGGCTACACCTTC. This gives the protein CASSHTSSTGYTDGYTF.

The V and J genes are TRBV9 and TRBJ2-3, with a possible D match to TRBD2 (6 bases). Per the germline V gene, CDR1 is SGDLS and CDR2 is YYNGEE. CDR3 size: 17 residues. The germline V and J ends were trimmed by 3 bases and 0 bases, with 17 bases remaining between them. The CDR3 loop reads CASSAPGLVTSTDTQYF. CDR3 bases: TGTGCCAGCAGCGCCCCGGGACTGGTAACTAGCACAGATACGCAGTATTTT. The variable domain in full, completed from reference TRBV9 and TRBJ2-3, reads DSGVTQTPKHLITATGQRVTLRCSPRSGDLSVYWYQQSLDQGLQFLIQYYNGEERAKGNILERFSAQQFPDLHSELNLSSLELGDSALYFCASSAPGLVTSTDTQYFGPGTRLTVL.

The chain employs TRBV5-4 and TRBJ1-2; 9 positions match TRBD1. Germline assignment: CDR1 SGHNT and CDR2 YYREEE (reference sequence). V gave up 5 bases and J gave up 3 bases; unmatched junction bases: 5. The CDR3 contains 14 residues. The CDR3 region is CASRKGQGHYGYTF. The DNA for the CDR3 is TGTGCCAGCAGGAAGGGACAGGGCCACTATGGCTACACCTTC.